These T cell receptor beta chains were read from a single sample in a study of T cell responses to AZD1222 COVID-19 vaccine. The table came from immunoSEQ multiplex PCR; TCRdb's copy has only in-frame clones and leaves some out. The table has 150,000 to 200,000 clones, around 92% seen once; the top ten hold around 2.3%. The specimen comprised peripheral blood, sampled on day 0 of AZD1222 vaccination. The receptors shown here come from an adult in good health. CDR3s include the opening cysteine and the closing phenylalanine or tryptophan. The order of the fields is clone size, D gene, J gene, V gene, CDR3 protein, CDR3 DNA. A D gene is named only where the DNA matches it firmly. A clone size is listed for some rows: how often the clone was seen (once, few, many), or a class if it is expanded.

-,-,TRBJ2-6,TRBV5-1,CASSLLLGSGANVLTF,TGCGCCAGCAGCTTGCTTCTTGGCTCTGGGGCCAACGTCCTGACTTTC
-,TRBD1,TRBJ1-5,TRBV5-1,CASSLEGAHEQPQHF,TGCGCCAGCAGCTTGGAGGGGGCACACGAACAGCCCCAGCATTTT
-,-,TRBJ1-2,TRBV5-5,CASRPVITAPNYGYTF,TGTGCCAGCAGACCCGTTATTACGGCGCCTAACTATGGCTACACCTTC
-,-,TRBJ1-5,TRBV10-3,CAISERGDQPQHF,TGTGCCATCAGCGAGAGAGGGGATCAGCCCCAGCATTTT
-,-,TRBJ1-4,TRBV21-1,CASSKRTGSNEKLFF,TGTGCCAGCAGCAAAAGGACAGGGTCGAATGAAAAACTGTTTTTT
-,TRBD2,TRBJ2-5,TRBV7-6,CASSLEGGGSETQYF,TGTGCCAGCAGCTTAGAGGGCGGGGGATCAGAGACCCAGTACTTC
-,-,TRBJ1-1,TRBV7-8,CASSTQGRTEAFF,TGTGCCAGCAGCACCCAGGGTAGGACTGAAGCTTTCTTT
-,TRBD1,TRBJ1-6,TRBV6-4,CASSDVRQGGNSPLHF,TGTGCCAGCAGTGACGTGCGACAGGGGGGCAATTCACCCCTCCACTTT
-,TRBD1,TRBJ1-1,TRBV6-5,CASNPQGGDSEAFF,TGTGCCAGCAACCCACAGGGGGGTGACTCTGAAGCTTTCTTT
-,TRBD2,TRBJ2-7,TRBV5-6,CASSTRRLAGRYEQYF,TGTGCCAGCAGCACCCGCAGACTAGCGGGGCGCTACGAGCAGTACTTC
-,-,TRBJ1-4,TRBV9,CASSVEVRAGGAEKLFF,TGTGCCAGCAGCGTAGAGGTCCGGGCTGGGGGTGCTGAAAAACTGTTTTTT
-,TRBD1,TRBJ1-2,TRBV9,CASSVASGGGYGYTF,TGTGCCAGCAGCGTAGCTTCAGGGGGCGGCTATGGCTACACCTTC
-,-,TRBJ1-2,TRBV4-3,CASSQEYPGYGYTF,TGCGCCAGCAGCCAAGAGTACCCAGGCTATGGCTACACCTTC
-,TRBD1,TRBJ1-1,TRBV6-6,CASSYSRDRGKTEAFF,TGTGCCAGCAGTTACTCAAGGGACAGGGGGAAGACTGAAGCTTTCTTT
-,-,TRBJ1-4,TRBV7-2,CASTLLSQGVTNEKLFF,TGTGCCAGCACCTTACTATCACAGGGTGTCACTAATGAAAAACTGTTTTTT
-,-,TRBJ2-7,TRBV2,CASILGTLISYEQYF,TGTGCCAGCATTTTAGGGACACTTATCTCCTACGAGCAGTACTTC
few,-,TRBJ1-6,TRBV28,CASKTGNNSPLHF,TGTGCCAGCAAGACAGGAAATAATTCACCCCTCCACTTT
-,-,TRBJ2-7,TRBV9,CASSVDALGSREQYF,TGTGCCAGCAGCGTAGACGCCCTGGGGAGTCGCGAGCAGTACTTC
-,-,TRBJ2-3,TRBV11-3,CASSFGRASTDTQYF,TGTGCCAGCAGCTTTGGCCGGGCTAGCACAGATACGCAGTATTTT
-,-,TRBJ2-2,TRBV6-5,CASSLRLTGIGELFF,TGTGCCAGCAGCCTTCGACTGACGGGGATCGGGGAGCTGTTTTTT
-,-,TRBJ2-7,TRBV5-6,CASSLIPAGGSYEQYF,TGTGCCAGCAGCTTGATCCCCGCTGGGGGCTCCTACGAGCAGTACTTC
-,TRBD2,TRBJ2-1,TRBV12-5,CASQIAGIRGQFF,TGTGCTAGTCAGATAGCGGGGATAAGGGGGCAGTTCTTC
-,-,TRBJ2-1,TRBV7-2,CASSLAGSGNYNEQFF,TGTGCCAGCAGCTTAGCTGGTAGCGGAAACTACAATGAGCAGTTCTTC
-,-,TRBJ2-7,TRBV28,CASSIRYDEQYF,TGTGCCAGCAGTATCAGGTACGACGAGCAGTACTTC
-,-,TRBJ2-5,TRBV11-1,CASIGPGETQYF,TGTGCCAGCATCGGACCCGGGGAGACCCAGTACTTC
-,-,TRBJ2-5,TRBV6-2/TRBV6-3,CASSTDAQETQYF,TGTGCCAGCAGTACGGACGCCCAAGAGACCCAGTACTTC
-,-,TRBJ2-5,TRBV18,CASSPRDRETQYF,TGTGCCAGCTCACCACGAGACAGAGAGACCCAGTACTTC
-,TRBD1,TRBJ2-7,TRBV19,CASSTGGDPYEQYF,TGTGCCAGTAGTACAGGGGGCGATCCCTACGAGCAGTACTTC
once,TRBD1,TRBJ1-1,TRBV12-5,CASAPHTGANTEAFF,TGTGCTAGTGCCCCTCACACAGGGGCGAACACTGAAGCTTTCTTT
-,TRBD2,TRBJ2-3,TRBV29-1,CSVPSGGTDTQYF,TGCAGCGTTCCTAGCGGCGGCACAGATACGCAGTATTTT
once,-,TRBJ1-5,TRBV6-6,CASHREGNQPQHF,TGTGCCAGCCACCGAGAGGGGAATCAGCCCCAGCATTTT
-,TRBD2,TRBJ2-3,TRBV18,CASSPPSTSAQYF,TGTGCCAGCTCACCACCGTCAACTAGCGCGCAGTATTTT
-,-,TRBJ2-7,TRBV19,CASSASKGGEQYF,TGTGCCAGTAGTGCCTCAAAGGGGGGCGAGCAGTACTTC
-,TRBD1,TRBJ2-7,TRBV10-1,CASSRTGGTYEQYF,TGCGCCAGCAGTAGGACAGGAGGAACCTACGAGCAGTACTTC
-,-,TRBJ1-5,TRBV2,CASSEQGRWGNQPQHF,TGTGCCAGCAGTGAGCAGGGGCGCTGGGGCAATCAGCCCCAGCATTTT
-,TRBD2,TRBJ2-3,TRBV4-2,CASSQDRGGGSTDTQYF,TGTGCCAGCAGCCAAGATCGCGGGGGGGGTAGCACAGATACGCAGTATTTT
-,TRBD1,TRBJ1-2,TRBV7-9,CASSLAGQGVSGYTF,TGTGCCAGCAGCTTAGCGGGACAGGGGGTTTCAGGCTACACCTTC
once,-,TRBJ1-1,TRBV4-1,CASSQDPRGTEAFF,TGCGCCAGCAGCCAAGATCCCCGTGGGACTGAAGCTTTCTTT
-,-,TRBJ1-1,TRBV6-6,CASRQTTEAFF,TGTGCCAGCAGGCAGACCACTGAAGCTTTCTTT
-,TRBD2,TRBJ2-1,TRBV10-3,CAIGTSGNEQFF,TGTGCCATCGGGACTAGCGGAAATGAGCAGTTCTTC
-,-,TRBJ1-4,TRBV19,CASSIGGTNEKLFF,TGTGCCAGTAGTATTGGCGGTACTAATGAAAAACTGTTTTTT
-,TRBD1,TRBJ1-3,TRBV5-1,CASSARRQGSGNTIYF,TGCGCCAGCAGCGCGAGGCGACAGGGCTCTGGAAACACCATATATTTT
-,-,TRBJ1-5,TRBV10-3,CAISDPVRDQPQHF,TGTGCCATCAGTGACCCGGTGCGGGATCAGCCCCAGCATTTT
-,-,TRBJ2-5,TRBV4-2,CASSPRGSGTKETQYF,TGTGCCAGCAGCCCTCGGGGAAGCGGTACAAAAGAGACCCAGTACTTC
-,-,TRBJ2-2,TRBV5-1,CASSDQGSTGELFF,TGCGCCAGCAGCGATCAGGGGTCCACCGGGGAGCTGTTTTTT
-,TRBD2,TRBJ2-1,TRBV19,CASRSLSGGSSYNEQFF,TGTGCCAGTAGGAGTCTTAGCGGGGGAAGCTCCTACAATGAGCAGTTCTTC
-,-,TRBJ1-2,TRBV12-3/TRBV12-4,CASSFQVIYGYTF,TGTGCCAGCAGTTTTCAGGTGATCTATGGCTACACCTTC
-,-,TRBJ1-4,TRBV5-1,CASSLDRQENEKLFF,TGCGCCAGCAGCTTGGATAGACAGGAAAATGAAAAACTGTTTTTT
-,TRBD1,TRBJ1-2,TRBV5-5,CASSPAQGGDGYTF,TGTGCCAGCAGCCCCGCACAGGGGGGAGATGGCTACACCTTC
few,-,TRBJ1-6,TRBV6-2/TRBV6-3,CASSPAGRDYNSPLHF,TGTGCCAGCAGCCCTGCGGGCAGAGACTATAATTCACCCCTCCACTTT
once,-,TRBJ2-3,TRBV28,CASSFFSGRGADTQYF,TGTGCCAGCAGTTTTTTTAGTGGGAGAGGGGCAGATACGCAGTATTTT
once,-,TRBJ1-5,TRBV2,CASGDGQPQHF,TGTGCCAGCGGGGACGGCCAGCCCCAGCATTTT
-,TRBD1,TRBJ1-1,TRBV18,CASSPWAQTGRRVTEAFF,TGTGCCAGCTCACCCTGGGCTCAGACAGGGAGGAGGGTCACTGAAGCTTTCTTT
-,-,TRBJ2-3,TRBV6-6,CASSHREGDTQYF,TGTGCCAGCAGTCACAGGGAGGGGGATACGCAGTATTTT